This entry describes one TCR beta chain. The clone's antigen remains unknown. No much larger clone is present one base from it, and per-base qualities are unavailable. This record belongs to a study of blood T cell repertoires in COVID-19 (TCRdb year 2020). About the investigation overall: Collaborator samples came from the United States, Italy and Spain and covered acute and convalescent phases of COVID-19. The samples were drawn from two sources: the first 160 participants of the ongoing ImmuneRACE study, and 1,000 to 1,500 subjects contributed by 6 global collaborators. Subjects who had been exposed to COVID-19, were actively infected with it, or had recovered from it provided the deeply sampled blood TCRbeta repertoires that made up the dataset. The prospective study material was composed of cDNA or gDNA derived from T cells, B-cell-depleted T cells, or PBMCs. Where available, HLA class I and class II types were taken from metadata supplied by the sample provider and were not determined by assay-based typing. A de-identified subject ID, COVID-19 status, age in years and sex were almost always included in the sample metadata. The repertoires were made available in a free public database intended to serve as a resource for research on the immune response to SARS-CoV-2.

The CDR3, cysteine through phenylalanine, is 10 amino acids long. Kept here is only the CDR3 DNA, which spans 30 bases and is read in frame from base 1. Cut back by 5 bases and 3 bases, the V and J ends lie 5 bases apart. The germline V gene (reference sequence) supplies CDR1 DFQATT and CDR2 SNEGSKA. The immunoSEQ Assay, a bias-controlled multiplex PCR, was used to amplify TCRbeta CDR3 regions from genomic DNA. In the authors' own workflow: The number of nucleated cells in each sample was estimated from the amplification of reference gene primers within the assay. To quantify the absolute abundance of each unique TCRbeta CDR3 rearrangement, sequence reads were collapsed and filtered. For each sample, productive Simpson clonality was calculated by taking the square root of Simpson's diversity index across productive rearrangements. Imported from immuneACCESS, the table was reduced by TCRdb to in-frame sequences with V and J called. These copies leave out some clones; in studies compared against another copy, an unresolved V gene accounts for under half, and the cause of the remainder is not known. V and J calls and clone size are given by that table; D and trimming were obtained from the DNA. The sample table shows some 46,000 clones, and over 80% are seen once. The ten top clones hold approximately 4.7% of the sample.

Broad study findings and their caveats: The quantity of clinical and demographic metadata differed by source and by participant and was supplied without curation.

Whole blood was collected in K2EDTA tubes by collaborating institutions according to the institutions' own protocols. For TCRbeta analysis, collaborators shipped samples in one of three forms: frozen whole blood, isolated PBMCs, or DNA extracted from either of those sample types. The sequence is built from TRBV20-1 and TRBJ2-7; the D gene is not confidently resolved. The receptor was isolated from a human donor in a cohort sampled during active COVID-19. Sequences were obtained from peripheral blood. Here the CDR3 is given as CSALFYEQYF. The base sequence is TGCAGTGCTCTGTTCTACGAGCAGTACTTC.